One sample yielded the 7 T cell receptor beta chains listed below, sequenced in a study of T cells in Graves' hyperthyroidism and ophthalmopathy. Researchers took RNA transcripts and amplified the TCR beta CDR3 regions from them. HTBI primers were used for first-round RT-PCR of the TCR CDR3. TCRdb ran MiXCR on the multiplex PCR reads and lists one entry per CDR3 protein. In the table there are a few hundred thousand distinct CDR3 sequences, over 15% of which are singletons. Source material: blood. Receptors originate from a woman between 18 and 30 years old with Graves' hyperthyroidism.

This clonotype was seen repeatedly, ten times or more. One end of the junction fails to match germline, which may point to a read error. The V gene is TRBV7-9, the J gene TRBJ2-7; D uncertain. The V gene's germline CDR1 is SEHNR and CDR2 FQNEAQ (reference sequence). This CDR3 contains 13 residues. CDR3 DNA: TGCGCCAGCAGCTTGGCCGCGGTAGACGAGCAGTACTTC. Translating gives CASSLAAVDEQYF.

This clonotype showed up many times. The chain links TRBV28 to TRBJ1-2; maybe TRBD1 (6 bases). V dropped 7 bases and J dropped 1 base, with 16 bases sitting between them. The CDR3 is 15 residues long. CDR1 and CDR2 from the germline V gene are MDHEN and SYDVKM. CDR3 bases: TGTGCCAGCACCCCGGGACAAACCGTTAACTATGGCTACACCTTC. This gives the protein CASTPGQTVNYGYTF.

The sample holds many counts of this clonotype. This sequence joins TRBV30 and TRBJ1-2, with 7 bases aligning to TRBD1. Germline V gives CDR1 GTSNPN, CDR2 SVGIG (reference sequence). With V trimmed by 4 bases and J by 4 bases, 15 bases remained unmatched. The CDR3 runs 16 residues. The CDR3 sequence: CAWIGGRPIEVYGYTF. The CDR3 DNA is TGTGCCTGGATAGGGGGCAGGCCGATCGAGGTCTATGGCTACACCTTC.

The table lists this clonotype with many counts. The rearrangement uses TRBV7-8 and TRBJ2-3; 9 bases match TRBD1. After removal of 5 bases from V and 9 bases from J, the junction contained 6 bases not matched to a gene. The CDR3 has 13 amino acids. From germline, CDR1 is SGHVS and CDR2 FQNEAQ. CDR3 sequence reads: CASSPNTGGTQYF. CDR3 coding DNA: TGTGCCAGCAGCCCCAATACAGGGGGCACGCAGTATTTT.

This clonotype was seen repeatedly, ten times or more. The rearrangement links TRBV20-1 to TRBJ2-7; possible D gene TRBD2, 6 bases. Between the trimmed V and J ends, which lost 2 bases and 4 bases, there was a span of 9 bases. Germline lookup yields CDR1 DFQATT and CDR2 SNEGSKA (reference sequence). This CDR3 has 12 amino acids. CDR3 in amino acids: CSARRLDYEQYF. The CDR3 coding sequence is TGCAGTGCTAGAAGACTAGATTACGAGCAGTACTTC.

This clonotype was detected many times. The chain links TRBV6-2 or TRBV6-3 to TRBJ2-2; D call uncertain. This CDR3 comprises 13 residues. Germline V gene sequence: CDR1 MNHEY, CDR2 SVGEGT. V shed 10 bases and J shed 5 bases, with 14 bases lying between them. The CDR3 sequence is CATHLDHTGELFF. Here the CDR3 DNA reads TGTGCCACCCACCTGGACCATACCGGGGAGCTGTTTTTT.

This clonotype was seen ten or more times. J is TRBJ1-1 and V is TRBV6-2 or TRBV6-3, with 9 bases that match TRBD1. V was clipped by 8 bases and J by 5 bases; unmatched bases: 9. CDR3 length equals 14 residues. The germline CDR1 and CDR2 sequences are MNHEY and SVGEGT. DNA for the CDR3: TGTGCCAGCGTAGACAGGGGGAGAAGGACTGAAGCTTTCTTT. Amino acid sequence: CASVDRGRRTEAFF.